These T cell receptor beta chains were read from a single sample in a study of cytomegalovirus exposure and HLA in healthy donors. The data were produced by immunoSEQ multiplex PCR, yet TCRdb's version contains in-frame clones alone and is incomplete. Among about 170,000 clones, 70% to 90% were seen once, and the ten largest hold about 4.9%. The sequenced sample was PBMCs. The receptors come from a girl between 10 and 17 years old in good health and CMV-seropositive. Both conserved end residues are part of each CDR3. A D gene is named only where the DNA matches it firmly. Rows may omit the clone size; those that give it use once, few, many or a size class.

clone_size,d_call,j_call,v_call,cdr3_nt,cdr3_aa
few,-,TRBJ1-1,TRBV6-5,TGTGCCAGCAGTGAACTGGTGAACACTGAAGCTTTCTTT,CASSELVNTEAFF
-,-,TRBJ2-5,TRBV2,TGTGCCAGCAGGGCAGGGCACTTGGGGCAAGAGACCCAGTACTTC,CASRAGHLGQETQYF
-,TRBD1,TRBJ1-2,TRBV6-4,TGTGCCAGCAGTGACTCGGCCAGGGGGAACTATGGCTACACCTTC,CASSDSARGNYGYTF
-,TRBD1,TRBJ1-2,TRBV5-6,TGTGCCAGCAGCTTGGGGACAGGGGGCGGAATCTATGGCTACACCTTC,CASSLGTGGGIYGYTF
-,-,TRBJ2-7,TRBV19,TGTGCCAGTAGTATTGGGCCCTCCTACGAGCAGTACTTC,CASSIGPSYEQYF
-,TRBD2,TRBJ2-7,TRBV4-2,TGTGCCAGCAGCCGGACTAGCGGGGGGGCAGTCGAGCAGTACTTC,CASSRTSGGAVEQYF
-,-,TRBJ1-3,TRBV10-1,TGCGCCAGCATATCAGTTAGGGGCTCTGGAAACACCATATATTTT,CASISVRGSGNTIYF
-,TRBD1,TRBJ2-1,TRBV11-2,TGTGCCAGCAGCTTAGGAATAAGGACAGGGAATGAGCAGTTCTTC,CASSLGIRTGNEQFF
-,-,TRBJ2-7,TRBV29-1,TGCAGCGTTGATTCCGGCTACGAGCAGTACTTC,CSVDSGYEQYF
-,-,TRBJ2-7,TRBV18,TGTGCCAGCTCACCCGATGAGAGGGGGAATTCGGAGCAGTACTTC,CASSPDERGNSEQYF
few,TRBD1,TRBJ1-2,TRBV7-9,TGTGCCAGCAGCCACAGGGGGCTTGGCTACACCTTC,CASSHRGLGYTF
-,-,TRBJ2-7,TRBV15,TGTGCCACCAGCAGAGACCCCGGCAGGGTAAGCTACGAGCAGTACTTC,CATSRDPGRVSYEQYF
-,TRBD1,TRBJ1-1,TRBV5-1,TGCGCCAGCAGCACTGGGACAGTCCATGAAGCTTTCTTT,CASSTGTVHEAFF
once,-,TRBJ2-2,TRBV7-9,TGTGCCAGCGGCCGACAGCCGAACACCGGGGAGCTGTTTTTT,CASGRQPNTGELFF
few,-,TRBJ1-1,TRBV29-1,TGCAGCGTTGACAGGGGGAACACTGAAGCTTTCTTT,CSVDRGNTEAFF
once,TRBD1,TRBJ1-5,TRBV19,TGTGCCGGGGGGGGACAGGGAAGCAATCGGCCCCAGCATTTT,CAGGGQGSNRPQHF